These 25 T cell receptor beta chains were all obtained from the same sample, sequenced in a study of T cells after yellow fever vaccination. Each CDR3 protein is one row after TCRdb ran MiXCR on the 5' RACE reads. In the table there are 450,000 to 650,000 distinct CDR3 sequences, 21% of which are singletons. This specimen consisted of PBMCs, obtained less than 25 days after the first yellow fever vaccination. The source is a young man who received the YFV17D yellow fever vaccine.

The CDR3 reads CASSVAGGASYNEQFF. DNA for the CDR3: TGTGCCAGCAGCGTAGCTGGGGGGGCTTCCTACAATGAGCAGTTCTTC. The chain recombines TRBV9 with TRBJ2-1; maybe TRBD2 (7 bases). This CDR3 has 16 residues. Germline lookup yields CDR1 SGDLS and CDR2 YYNGEE. V was clipped by 0 bases and J by 1 base, with 11 bases between them.

The chain carries TRBV4-3 and TRBJ1-1; weak D call: TRBD1 (5 bases). This CDR3 region has 15 residues. V shed 4 bases and J shed 4 bases, with 16 bases lying between them. Germline CDR1 LGHNA, CDR2 YSLEER. The CDR3 nucleotides read TGCGCCAGCAGCCCAGACGTGGGGCAGACCACTGAAGCTTTCTTT. This sequence encodes CASSPDVGQTTEAFF.

V and J are TRBV20-1 and TRBJ2-3; 7 bases are shared with TRBD1. CDR1 is DFQATT and CDR2 is SNEGSKA in the germline V gene (reference sequence). The CDR3 has 14 amino acids. Unmatched junction bases numbered 4, after V lost 3 bases and J lost 1 base. The CDR3 spells CSARKGAGTDTQYF. The CDR3 DNA sequence: TGCAGTGCTAGGAAGGGGGCTGGCACAGATACGCAGTATTTT.

This clonotype has a count of ten or more. The V and J genes are TRBV3-1 and TRBJ2-2, with D possibly being TRBD2 (5 bases). The ends were cut back, 6 bases at V and 4 bases at J, with 12 bases in the middle. The CDR3 consists of 14 residues. Germline lookup yields CDR1 LGHDT and CDR2 YNNKEL (reference sequence). CDR3 DNA sequence: TGTGCCAGCAGTCGAGGGTCCGGCACCGGGGAGCTGTTTTTT. Translated: CASSRGSGTGELFF. The variable domain in full, with the rest retrieved from reference TRBV3-1 and TRBJ2-2, is DTAVSQTPKYLVTQMGNDKSIKCEQNLGHDTMYWYKQDSKKFLKIMFSYNNKELIINETVPNRFSPKSPDKAHLNLHINSLELGDSAVYFCASSRGSGTGELFFGEGSRLTVL.

This clonotype was counted between two and nine times. The chain links TRBV6-1 to TRBJ1-1; D gene uncertain. This CDR3 is 14 amino acids long. Deletions cut 6 bases from V and 1 base from J, with 12 bases between. Per germline, CDR1 MNHNS and CDR2 SASEGT. Written as DNA, the CDR3 is TGTGCCAGCAGATCTATCGCCTCGAACACTGAAGCTTTCTTT. Amino acids: CASRSIASNTEAFF.

The chain recombines TRBV11-2 with TRBJ2-3; 8 nucleotides line up with TRBD2. The CDR3 loop spans 16 amino acids. J was trimmed by 1 base and V by 5 bases; bases with no gene match: 8. Germline assignment: CDR1 SGHAT and CDR2 FQNNGV. Here the CDR3 reads CASSTVAGGGTDTQYF. DNA for the CDR3: TGTGCCAGCAGCACAGTCGCGGGGGGCGGCACAGATACGCAGTATTTT.

Ten or more counts support this clonotype. This chain connects TRBV10-3 to TRBJ2-3, with unresolved D. The CDR3 extends over 22 amino acids. V lost 3 bases, J lost 0 bases, and 31 bases lay in between. The germline gives CDR1 ENHRY, CDR2 SYGVKD. CDR3 region: CAISDNRGSTLLGDVSTDTQYF. The DNA of the CDR3 is TGTGCCATCAGTGATAACAGAGGAAGTACTTTGCTTGGTGACGTGAGCACAGATACGCAGTATTTT.

The J gene is TRBJ2-4, the V gene TRBV30; D might be TRBD2 (5 bases). The germline CDR1 and CDR2 sequences are GTSNPN and SVGIG (reference sequence). Trimming shortened V by 0 bases and J by 1 base, and 7 bases separated the two germline ends. CDR3 length: 14 residues. CDR3 in amino acids: CAWSVRGAKNIQYF. DNA for the CDR3: TGTGCCTGGAGTGTACGCGGGGCCAAAAACATTCAGTACTTC.

The chain has TRBV20-1 and TRBJ1-6; unclear D gene. There are 16 residues in the CDR3. V was pared by 0 bases and J by 8 bases, with 17 bases between. Germline V gene sequence: CDR1 DFQATT, CDR2 SNEGSKA (reference sequence). The CDR3 region is CSARDKIRGGDSPLHF. For the CDR3, the DNA is TGCAGTGCTAGAGATAAAATTCGGGGTGGGGATTCACCCCTCCACTTT.

This clonotype was observed a handful of times. This chain connects TRBV5-1 to TRBJ1-2; the match to TRBD1 covers 7 bases. CDR1 SGHRS and CDR2 YFSETQ come from the germline V gene. The CDR3 length is 15 residues. The trim removed 2 bases at V and 3 bases at J, leaving 7 bases unmatched. CDR3 DNA sequence: TGCGCCAGCAGCTTAGGGACAGTACACTACTATGGCTACACCTTC. Encoded protein: CASSLGTVHYYGYTF.

This clonotype occurred a few times. The genes are TRBV20-1 and TRBJ2-2; TRBD2 agrees at 15 bases. Germline CDR1 reads DFQATT; CDR2 reads SNEGSKA (reference sequence). The length of the CDR3 is 16 residues. J was trimmed by 7 bases and V by 3 bases; bases with no gene match: 6. The CDR3 loop is CSASGLAGGQVGELFF. The CDR3 DNA follows: TGCAGTGCTAGCGGACTAGCGGGGGGGCAAGTCGGGGAGCTGTTTTTT.

A few counts support this clonotype. This chain links TRBV14 with TRBJ2-1, with D perhaps being TRBD1 or TRBD2 (5 bases each). There are 17 residues in the CDR3. Germline V CDR1 and CDR2: SGHDN, FVKESK. Trimming cost V 1 base and J 7 bases, with 20 bases left between them. The DNA of the CDR3 is TGTGCCAGCAGCCAAGGTTCCGGGACCTTTATCGGGAATGAGCAGTTCTTC. It encodes CASSQGSGTFIGNEQFF.

The genes are TRBV6-5 and TRBJ2-5, with D perhaps matching TRBD1 or TRBD2 (5 bases each). Germline loops: CDR1 MNHEY, CDR2 SVGAGI. The V end was cut by 1 base, the J end by 5 bases, with 20 bases between. This CDR3 has 17 amino acids. CDR3 region: CASSYWFVVWGGETQYF. The CDR3 nucleotides read TGTGCCAGCAGTTACTGGTTCGTGGTCTGGGGCGGGGAGACCCAGTACTTC.

The V call is TRBV7-2, the J call TRBJ2-7; weak D call: TRBD2 (5 bases). This CDR3 is built from 15 residues. Germline V gene data show CDR1 as SGHTA and CDR2 as FQGNSA. V was pared by 0 bases and J by 4 bases, with 13 bases between. CDR3 in amino acids: CASSLAVVGVYEQYF. The CDR3 nucleotides read TGTGCCAGCAGCTTAGCGGTTGTCGGGGTTTACGAGCAGTACTTC.

This chain joins TRBV5-4 and TRBJ1-1; D call uncertain. The CDR3 spans 13 residues. CDR1 is SGHNT, CDR2 YYREEE, per germline (reference sequence). The V gene lost 2 bases and the J gene lost 1 base, with 6 bases spanning the gap. CDR3 in DNA: TGTGCCAGCAGCTTCATAGCGAACACTGAAGCTTTCTTT. Translation gives CASSFIANTEAFF.

This clonotype appeared a few times. The chain links TRBV5-1 to TRBJ1-2, with TRBD1 matching over 8 bases. The V segment lost 3 bases and the J segment 3 bases; nucleotides outside the gene matches: 4. This CDR3 is 14 amino acids long. The germline V gene encodes CDR1 SGHRS and CDR2 YFSETQ. This CDR3 is CASSSGQVDYGYTF. DNA of the CDR3: TGCGCCAGCAGCTCGGGACAGGTAGACTATGGCTACACCTTC.

J is TRBJ1-1 and V is TRBV4-3; TRBD1 aligns across 7 bases. The CDR3 spans 15 residues. V gave up 1 base and J gave up 4 bases; unmatched junction bases: 6. Germline CDR1 reads LGHNA; CDR2 reads YSLEER. The CDR3 DNA follows: TGCGCCAGCAGCCAAGTTGGCAGGGGGGCCACTGAAGCTTTCTTT. Protein sequence: CASSQVGRGATEAFF.

This clonotype showed up just a few times. This chain joins TRBV6-1 and TRBJ1-6; TRBD1 agrees at 9 bases. Looked up from germline, CDR1 is MNHNS and CDR2 is SASEGT. J was trimmed by 7 bases and V by 6 bases; bases with no gene match: 10. The CDR3 is 16 amino acids. As DNA, the CDR3 is TGTGCCAGCAGCTTCACCCCCGGGACAGGGAATTCACCCCTCCACTTT. Translated, it gives CASSFTPGTGNSPLHF.

This clonotype was counted once. The chain recombines TRBV25-1 with TRBJ2-5, with no clear D. CDR1 is MGHDK, CDR2 SYGVNS, per germline. V lost 6 bases and J lost 2, with 13 bases in between. The CDR3 contains 14 residues. The CDR3 DNA follows: TGTGCCAGCAGCCCGACGACCCGACAAGAGACCCAGTACTTC. This encodes CASSPTTRQETQYF.

The chain recombines TRBV10-3 with TRBJ2-7; no clear D. V lost 3 bases, J lost 2 bases, and 8 bases lay in between. Germline CDR1 reads ENHRY; CDR2 reads SYGVKD. The CDR3 contains 13 residues. The CDR3 DNA reads as TGTGCCATCAGTGATTCGGCGGCCTACGAGCAGTACTTC. Translating it yields CAISDSAAYEQYF.

DNA for the CDR3: TGTGCCAGCAGCTTACGGGGGGGCCGGAGGGAGACCCAGTACTTC. Translated: CASSLRGGRRETQYF. The gene calls are TRBV7-2 and TRBJ2-5; 8 bases map to TRBD2. Losses at the gene ends were 2 bases for V and 5 bases for J; bases not matched to a gene: 7. This CDR3 is built from 15 residues. In germline, CDR1 is SGHTA, CDR2 FQGNSA.

The V call is TRBV6-5, the J call TRBJ2-1, with D perhaps assigned TRBD1 or TRBD2 (5 bases each). V dropped 3 bases and J dropped 3 bases, with 18 bases sitting between them. The CDR3 is 17 residues long. CDR1 and CDR2 (germline): MNHEY, SVGAGI. The DNA for the CDR3 is TGTGCCAGCAGTTATGATCCCGGGACGCCCCTCTACAATGAGCAGTTCTTC. It translates to CASSYDPGTPLYNEQFF.

This clonotype was detected only a few times. The chain is built from TRBV7-6 and TRBJ2-1; D perhaps matches TRBD2 (5 bases). Deletions cut 8 bases from V and 6 bases from J, with 32 bases between. This CDR3 region has 19 residues. Germline V gene lookup returns CDR1 SGHVS and CDR2 FNYEAQ. The CDR3 coding sequence is TGTGCCAGCGCGAATTCCGGGCCAGAACTAGGGAAGGCGGCCAATGAGCAGTTCTTC. Translated: CASANSGPELGKAANEQFF.

The chain combines TRBV30 with TRBJ2-7; D remains unclear. Germline V lookup: CDR1 GTSNPN, CDR2 SVGIG (reference sequence). V was trimmed by 2 bases and J by 3 bases, leaving 8 bases between them. The CDR3 is 12 amino acids. The CDR3 coding sequence is TGTGCCTGGAGTTTTGTCCTCTACGAGCAGTACTTC. This gives the protein CAWSFVLYEQYF.

This rearrangement joins TRBV7-9 to TRBJ2-3, with D possibly TRBD1 on 5 matching bases. This CDR3 contains 13 residues. The germline V gene encodes CDR1 SEHNR and CDR2 FQNEAQ (reference sequence). V shed 5 bases and J shed 9 bases, with 15 bases lying between them. The CDR3 region is CASSPPTGHTQYF. The CDR3 DNA reads TGTGCCAGCAGCCCGCCAACAGGCCACACGCAGTATTTT.